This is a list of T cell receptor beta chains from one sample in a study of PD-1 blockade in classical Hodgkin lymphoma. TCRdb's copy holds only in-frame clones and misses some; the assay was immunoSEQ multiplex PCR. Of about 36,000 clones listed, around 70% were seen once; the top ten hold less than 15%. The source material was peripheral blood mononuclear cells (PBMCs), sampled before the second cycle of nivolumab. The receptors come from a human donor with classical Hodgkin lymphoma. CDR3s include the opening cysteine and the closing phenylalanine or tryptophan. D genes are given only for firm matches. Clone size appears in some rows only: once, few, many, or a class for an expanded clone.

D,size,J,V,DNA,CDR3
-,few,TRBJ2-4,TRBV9,TGTGCCAGCAGCGTAGCTTCGGGAAACGAACAGTACTTC,CASSVASGNEQYF
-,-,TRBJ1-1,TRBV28,TGTGCCAGCAGGGCCAGCTACACTGAAGCTTTCTTT,CASRASYTEAFF
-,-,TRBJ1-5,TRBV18,TGTGCCAGCTCACCAGGGGTTGGCAATCAGCCCCAGCATTTT,CASSPGVGNQPQHF
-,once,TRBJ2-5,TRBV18,TGTGCCAGCTCACCCGACGTGCAAGAGACCCAGTACTTC,CASSPDVQETQYF
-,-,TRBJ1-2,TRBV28,TGTGCCAGCACACAGGGTTACAGCTATGGCTACACCTTC,CASTQGYSYGYTF
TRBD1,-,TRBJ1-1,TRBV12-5,TGTGCTAGTGGTTTGACAGGACAGGGCCACTTGAACACTGAAGCTTTCTTT,CASGLTGQGHLNTEAFF
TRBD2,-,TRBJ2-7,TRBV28,TGTGCCAGCAGCTTAGCGGGAAGGGCCTACGAGCAGTACTTC,CASSLAGRAYEQYF
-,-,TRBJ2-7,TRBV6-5,TGTGCCAGCAGTTGGGGCGCGGGATTCTACGAGCAGTACTTC,CASSWGAGFYEQYF
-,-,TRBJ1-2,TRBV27,TGTGCCAGCAGCCCTCGGGCAGGTTTCTATGGCTACACCTTC,CASSPRAGFYGYTF
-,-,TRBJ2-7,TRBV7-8,TGTGCCAGCAGCTTAGGGTCAGGCGGCGAGCAGTACTTC,CASSLGSGGEQYF
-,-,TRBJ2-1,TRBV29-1,TGCAGCGTCGGGACCGTTCTGTACAATGAGCAGTTCTTC,CSVGTVLYNEQFF
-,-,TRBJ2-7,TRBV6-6,TGTGCCAGCAGTTCGGGGGTCAAGACTAGATCCTACGAGCAGTACTTC,CASSSGVKTRSYEQYF